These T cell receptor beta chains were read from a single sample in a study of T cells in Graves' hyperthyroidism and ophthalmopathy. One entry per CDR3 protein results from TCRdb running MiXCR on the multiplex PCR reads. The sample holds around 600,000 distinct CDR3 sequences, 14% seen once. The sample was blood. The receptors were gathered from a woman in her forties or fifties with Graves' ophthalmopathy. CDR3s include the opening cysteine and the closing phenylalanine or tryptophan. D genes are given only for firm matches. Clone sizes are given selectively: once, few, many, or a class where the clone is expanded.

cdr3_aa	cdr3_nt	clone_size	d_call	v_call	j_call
CASSLWAGPGVGTQYF	TGTGCCAGCAGCTTATGGGCAGGGCCAGGGGTCGGGACCCAGTACTTC	.	.	TRBV7-9	TRBJ2-5
CASRLGVRGDSPLHF	TGTGCCAGCAGACTGGGGGTCAGGGGGGATTCACCCCTCCACTTT	.	TRBD1	TRBV27	TRBJ1-6
CASSYGQNYEQYF	TGTGCCAGCAGTTACGGACAGAACTACGAGCAGTACTTC	many	.	TRBV6-6	TRBJ2-7
CASRRNRVETQYF	TGTGCCAGCAGGCGTAACAGGGTTGAGACCCAGTACTTC	many	.	TRBV7-2	TRBJ2-5
CASSLARNEQFF	TGTGCCAGCAGCTTAGCGAGGAATGAGCAGTTCTTC	.	.	TRBV7-2	TRBJ2-1
CASRRQGKSTDTQYF	TGTGCCAGCAGGCGACAGGGGAAAAGCACAGATACGCAGTATTTT	many	TRBD1	TRBV3-1	TRBJ2-3
CASSSSVGETQYF	TGTGCCAGCAGCTCGTCGGTTGGGGAGACCCAGTACTTC	many	.	TRBV7-9	TRBJ2-5
CASSETGTSGGGEAQYF	TGTGCCAGCAGCGAAACCGGGACTAGCGGGGGGGGAGAAGCGCAGTATTTT	.	TRBD2	TRBV7-3	TRBJ2-3
CASRKDPQNTEAFF	TGTGCCAGTAGGAAGGACCCCCAGAACACTGAAGCTTTCTTT	few	.	TRBV19	TRBJ1-1
CASSFGLGTGDEQYF	TGTGCCAGCAGCTTCGGTCTAGGGACAGGGGACGAGCAGTACTTC	many	TRBD1	TRBV5-6	TRBJ2-7